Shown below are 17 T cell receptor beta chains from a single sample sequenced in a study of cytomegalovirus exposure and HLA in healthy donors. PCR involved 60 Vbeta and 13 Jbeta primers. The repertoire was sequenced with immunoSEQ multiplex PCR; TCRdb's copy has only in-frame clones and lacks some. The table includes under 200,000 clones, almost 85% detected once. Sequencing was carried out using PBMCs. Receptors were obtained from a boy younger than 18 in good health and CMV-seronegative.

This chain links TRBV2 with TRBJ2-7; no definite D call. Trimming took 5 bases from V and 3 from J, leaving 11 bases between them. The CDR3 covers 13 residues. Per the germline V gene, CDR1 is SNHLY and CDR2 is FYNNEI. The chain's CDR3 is CASSPQDIYEQYF. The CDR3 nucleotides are TGTGCCAGCAGTCCCCAAGACATCTACGAGCAGTACTTC.

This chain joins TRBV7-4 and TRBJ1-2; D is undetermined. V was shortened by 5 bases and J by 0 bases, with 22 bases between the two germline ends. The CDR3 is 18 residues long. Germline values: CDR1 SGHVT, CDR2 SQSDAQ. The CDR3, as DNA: TGTGCCAGCAGCATACGCCCTCCCGGGTTCCCTTCTAACTATGGCTACACCTTC. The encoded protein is CASSIRPPGFPSNYGYTF.

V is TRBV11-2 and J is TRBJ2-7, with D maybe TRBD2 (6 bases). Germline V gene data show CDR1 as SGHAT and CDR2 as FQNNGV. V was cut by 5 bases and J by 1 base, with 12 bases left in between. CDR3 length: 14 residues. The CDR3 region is CASSPRTTSYEQYF. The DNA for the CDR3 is TGTGCCAGCAGCCCCCGGACTACTTCCTACGAGCAGTACTTC.

The CDR3 bases are TGTGCCAGCAGTTATACGGGAGGCAATCAGCCCCAGCATTTT. Amino acids: CASSYTGGNQPQHF. The chain carries TRBV6-5 and TRBJ1-5; D call uncertain. The CDR3 is made up of 14 amino acids. CDR1 is MNHEY, CDR2 SVGAGI, per germline. The V and J ends lost 3 bases and 2 bases respectively, with 8 bases between them.

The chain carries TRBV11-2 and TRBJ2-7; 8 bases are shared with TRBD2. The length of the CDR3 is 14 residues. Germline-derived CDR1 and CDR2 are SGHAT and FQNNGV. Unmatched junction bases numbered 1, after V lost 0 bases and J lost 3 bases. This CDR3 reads CASSLDSGDYEQYF. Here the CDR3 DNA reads TGTGCCAGCAGCTTAGATAGCGGGGACTACGAGCAGTACTTC.

The chain's CDR3 is CASSPSGRPRQYF. For the CDR3, the DNA is TGTGCCAGCAGCCCCTCGGGAAGGCCTCGTCAGTACTTC. The rearrangement joins TRBV6-5 to TRBJ2-7, with a possible D match to TRBD2 (5 bases). Germline CDR1 reads MNHEY; CDR2 reads SVGAGI. V lost 6 bases and J 10 bases, leaving 19 bases between the germline ends. The CDR3 consists of 13 residues.

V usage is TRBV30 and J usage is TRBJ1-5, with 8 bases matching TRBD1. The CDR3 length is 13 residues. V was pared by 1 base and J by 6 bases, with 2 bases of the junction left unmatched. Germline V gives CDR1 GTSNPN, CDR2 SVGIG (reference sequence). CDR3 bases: TGTGCCTGGAGTGAACAGGGGGTTCAGCCCCAGCATTTT. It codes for CAWSEQGVQPQHF.

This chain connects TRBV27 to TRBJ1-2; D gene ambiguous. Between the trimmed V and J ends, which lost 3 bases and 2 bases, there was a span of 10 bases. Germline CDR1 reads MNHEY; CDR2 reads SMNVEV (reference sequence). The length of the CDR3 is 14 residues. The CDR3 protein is CASSFSGPNYGYTF. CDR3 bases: TGTGCCAGCAGTTTCAGCGGTCCAAACTATGGCTACACCTTC.

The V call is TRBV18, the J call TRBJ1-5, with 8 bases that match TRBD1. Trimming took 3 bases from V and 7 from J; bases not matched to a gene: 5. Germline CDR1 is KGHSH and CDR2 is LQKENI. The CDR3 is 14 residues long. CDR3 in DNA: TGTGCCAGCTCACCGACAGGGGATGGCCAGCCCCAGCATTTT. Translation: CASSPTGDGQPQHF.

CDR3: CASRSGHYNSPLHF. In DNA form, the CDR3 reads TGTGCCAGCAGGAGTGGGCACTATAATTCACCCCTCCACTTT. The J gene is TRBJ1-6, the V gene TRBV27; D uncertain. V was trimmed by 6 bases and J by 3 bases, leaving 9 bases between them. The CDR3 is 14 residues long. From germline, CDR1 is MNHEY and CDR2 SMNVEV (reference sequence).

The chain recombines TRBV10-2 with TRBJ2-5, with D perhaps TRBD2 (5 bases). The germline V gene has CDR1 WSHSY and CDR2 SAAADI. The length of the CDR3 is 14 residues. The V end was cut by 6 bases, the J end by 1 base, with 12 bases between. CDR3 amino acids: CASRALTTQETQYF. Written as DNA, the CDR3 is TGCGCCAGCAGGGCCCTGACTACCCAAGAGACCCAGTACTTC.

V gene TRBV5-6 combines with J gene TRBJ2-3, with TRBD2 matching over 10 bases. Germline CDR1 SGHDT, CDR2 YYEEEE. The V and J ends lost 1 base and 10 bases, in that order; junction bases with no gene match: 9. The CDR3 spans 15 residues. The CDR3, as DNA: TGTGCCAGCAGCTTGCTAGCGGGAGTTTTAACGGCGCAGTATTTT. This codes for CASSLLAGVLTAQYF.

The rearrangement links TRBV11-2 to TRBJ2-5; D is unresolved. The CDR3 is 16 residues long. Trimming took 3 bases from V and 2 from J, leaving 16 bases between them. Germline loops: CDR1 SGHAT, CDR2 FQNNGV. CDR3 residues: CASSFIGFRVQETQYF. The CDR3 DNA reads TGTGCCAGCAGCTTCATTGGTTTTCGGGTACAAGAGACCCAGTACTTC. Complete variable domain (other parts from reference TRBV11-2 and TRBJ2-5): EAGVAQSPRYKIIEKRQSVAFWCNPISGHATLYWYQQILGQGPKLLIQFQNNGVVDDSQLPKDRFSAERLKGVDSTLKIQPAKLEDSAVYLCASSFIGFRVQETQYFGPGTRLLVL.

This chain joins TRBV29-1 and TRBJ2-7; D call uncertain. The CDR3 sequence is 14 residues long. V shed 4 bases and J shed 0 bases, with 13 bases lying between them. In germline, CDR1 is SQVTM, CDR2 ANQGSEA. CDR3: CSVVSQSNSYEQYF. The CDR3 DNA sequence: TGCAGCGTTGTGAGCCAATCGAACTCCTACGAGCAGTACTTC.

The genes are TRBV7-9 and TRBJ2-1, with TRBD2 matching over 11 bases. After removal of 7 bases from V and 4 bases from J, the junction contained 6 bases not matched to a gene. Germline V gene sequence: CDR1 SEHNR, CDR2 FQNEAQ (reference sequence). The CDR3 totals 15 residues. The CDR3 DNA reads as TGTGCCAGCAAACTAGCGGGAGATGGGTACAATGAGCAGTTCTTC. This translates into CASKLAGDGYNEQFF.

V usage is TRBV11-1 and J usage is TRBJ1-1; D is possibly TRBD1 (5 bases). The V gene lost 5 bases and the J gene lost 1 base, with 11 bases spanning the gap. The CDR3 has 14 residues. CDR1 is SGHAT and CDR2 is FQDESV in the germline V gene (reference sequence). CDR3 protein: CASSPHGANTEAFF. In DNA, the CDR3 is TGTGCCAGCAGCCCCCATGGGGCGAACACTGAAGCTTTCTTT.

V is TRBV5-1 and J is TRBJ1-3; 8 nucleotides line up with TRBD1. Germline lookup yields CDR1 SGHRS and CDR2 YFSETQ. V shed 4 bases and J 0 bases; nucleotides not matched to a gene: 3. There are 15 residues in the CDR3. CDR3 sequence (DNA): TGCGCCAGCAGCCTCACAGGGGGCTCTGGAAACACCATATATTTT. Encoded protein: CASSLTGGSGNTIYF.